A selection of T cell receptor beta chains follows, all from one sample in a study of blood T cell repertoires in COVID-19. Only in-frame clones appear in the TCRdb table, and some are missing; sequencing was by immunoSEQ multiplex PCR. The table includes about 160,000 clones, roughly 85% detected once. Sequenced: PBMCs or T cells enriched from blood (not recorded which). The origin of the receptors is a man aged 55 to 70 who had recovered from COVID-19. Both conserved end residues are part of each CDR3. Fields, in order: clone size, J gene, V gene, D gene, CDR3 DNA, CDR3 protein. D genes are given only for firm matches. Size is stated for part of the rows, as once, few or many counts, or as a class when the clone is expanded.

>.|TRBJ2-7|TRBV5-6|TRBD1
TGTGCCAGCAGCTTAGGACAGGGCCCCTACGAGCAGTACTTC
CASSLGQGPYEQYF
>.|TRBJ2-5|TRBV15|.
TGTGCCACCAGCACGGGGGAAGAGACCCAGTACTTC
CATSTGEETQYF
>.|TRBJ1-1|TRBV28|.
TGTGCCAGCAGTTTAATCCTCACTGAAGCTTTCTTT
CASSLILTEAFF
>.|TRBJ1-2|TRBV21-1|.
TGTGCCAGCCGCGGACAGGGCCAGATAAGGAGAGGCTACACCTTC
CASRGQGQIRRGYTF
>.|TRBJ1-1|TRBV6-1|TRBD1
TGTGCCAGCAGTGAGGCGGGCAGGGGGAAGGCTGAAGCTTTCTTT
CASSEAGRGKAEAFF
>.|TRBJ2-7|TRBV18|TRBD1
TGTGCCAGCTCACCCACACGGGACAGTGCGTACGAGCAGTACTTC
CASSPTRDSAYEQYF
>.|TRBJ2-7|TRBV10-2|TRBD1
TGCGCCAGCTTTCACAGGGGCTCCTCCTACGAGCAGTACTTC
CASFHRGSSYEQYF
>.|TRBJ1-1|TRBV28|TRBD1
TGTGCCAGCGGACTTTCCTCAGGGGGCGTGACTGAAGCTTTCTTT
CASGLSSGGVTEAFF
>.|TRBJ2-1|TRBV27|.
TGTGCCAGCAGTCTCAGCTCCTACAATGAGCAGTTCTTC
CASSLSSYNEQFF
>.|TRBJ2-6|TRBV2|.
TGTGCCGGCACGGGATCTGGGGCCAACGTCCTGACTTTC
CAGTGSGANVLTF
>.|TRBJ2-3|TRBV7-2|TRBD2
TGTGCCAGCAGCTTAGGCGGTGTAGCGGGGGGTAGCACAGATACGCAGTATTTT
CASSLGGVAGGSTDTQYF
>few|TRBJ2-7|TRBV7-2|TRBD1
TGTGCCAGCAGCTTATCAACAGGGGGCTTCTCCTACGAGCAGTACTTC
CASSLSTGGFSYEQYF
>.|TRBJ2-2|TRBV6-6|TRBD2
TGTGCCAGCATGGCGGGGGGCGACACCGGGGAGCTGTTTTTT
CASMAGGDTGELFF
>.|TRBJ1-6|TRBV5-4|TRBD1
TGTGCCAGCAGCACGACAGGGGTCGGCTCCTATAATTCACCCCTCCACTTT
CASSTTGVGSYNSPLHF
>.|TRBJ2-7|TRBV27|.
TGTGCCAGCAGTTCCGTTCGAGGAGGCGAGCAGTACTTC
CASSSVRGGEQYF
>.|TRBJ1-6|TRBV12-1|.
.
CASSFAGGSSPLHF
>.|TRBJ2-3|TRBV24-1|TRBD2
TGTGCCACCAGTGATGCGTCACTAGCGGGACGCACAGATACGCAGTATTTT
CATSDASLAGRTDTQYF
>.|TRBJ1-5|TRBV2|.
TGTGCCAGCAGTGTGGGCAGTAATCAGCCCCAGCATTTT
CASSVGSNQPQHF
>.|TRBJ2-1|TRBV9|TRBD2
TGTGCCAGCAGCGATACTAGCGGGACTGAGCAGTTCTTC
CASSDTSGTEQFF
>.|TRBJ2-5|TRBV9|.
TGTGCCAGCAGCCTCTCCGGGAGTCTTCAAGAGACCCAGTACTTC
CASSLSGSLQETQYF
>.|TRBJ2-3|TRBV30|TRBD1
TGTGCCCGGGGGGCGGGACAGGGGCTAACGGATACGCAGTATTTT
CARGAGQGLTDTQYF
>.|TRBJ1-2|TRBV5-6|.
TGTGCCAGCAGCTTGTACGGGGTTAACCTTAATCATGGCTACACCTTC
CASSLYGVNLNHGYTF
>.|TRBJ1-3|TRBV4-2|TRBD1
TGTGCCAGCAGTCGAAAAGGACAGGGGCCGCTTGGAAACACCATATATTTT
CASSRKGQGPLGNTIYF
>.|TRBJ1-1|TRBV29-1|TRBD1
TGCAGCGTCACACAGGGGGCGAACACTGAAGCTTTCTTT
CSVTQGANTEAFF
>.|TRBJ1-3|TRBV15|.
TGTGCCACCAGCAGAGGTACAGGGAGCTCGGGAAACACCATATATTTT
CATSRGTGSSGNTIYF
>.|TRBJ1-6|TRBV27|TRBD1
TGTGCCAGCAAGAGGACGGGACAGGGCACGAGCTCCTATAATTCACCCCTCCACTTT
CASKRTGQGTSSYNSPLHF
>.|TRBJ2-1|TRBV20-1|.
TGCAGTGCTAGAGAGGACTTCGAGCAGTTCTTC
CSAREDFEQFF
>.|TRBJ2-2|TRBV24-1|.
TGTGCCACCAGTGAGCCTCGCTACGGGGAGCTGTTTTTT
CATSEPRYGELFF
>.|TRBJ1-1|TRBV28|TRBD1
TGTGCCAGCAGCTTGGACAGGGGGTCCGAAGCTTTCTTT
CASSLDRGSEAFF
>.|TRBJ2-1|TRBV7-9|.
TGTGCCAGCAGCCCCGGAGGGGACGAGCAGTTCTTC
CASSPGGDEQFF
>few|TRBJ1-6|TRBV7-2|.
TGTGCCAGCAGCTTAAGGCAGGCGAGCTCCTATAATTCACCCCTCCACTTT
CASSLRQASSYNSPLHF
>.|TRBJ1-3|TRBV28|.
TGTGCCAGCAGCCGGAGGGGATCTGGAAACACCATATATTTT
CASSRRGSGNTIYF
>.|TRBJ1-6|TRBV9|.
TGTGCCAGCAGCGCGCCGAAGTCCTCAGGGGCCCTCTATAATTCACCCCTCCACTTT
CASSAPKSSGALYNSPLHF
>.|TRBJ1-4|TRBV7-2|TRBD1
TGTGCCAGCAGCCCCCTACAGGACAGGGGGCATGAAAAACTGTTTTTT
CASSPLQDRGHEKLFF
>.|TRBJ2-7|TRBV28|.
TGTGCCAGCAGCCTCCGACAGTACGAGCAGTACTTC
CASSLRQYEQYF
>many|TRBJ1-1|TRBV5-1|.
TGCGCCAGCAGCTTGGTCGGGTCCCCGAACACTGAAGCTTTCTTT
CASSLVGSPNTEAFF
>many|TRBJ2-5|TRBV28|.
TGTGCCAGCAGTTTATTGCGGCAAGAGACCCAGTACTTC
CASSLLRQETQYF
>.|TRBJ1-6|TRBV7-2|.
TGTGCTAGCAGCTTACGTCTGGGGCAGGGAGGTTCACCCCTCCACTTT
CASSLRLGQGGSPLHF
>once|TRBJ2-7|TRBV5-1|TRBD2
TGCGCCAGCAGCTTGGTTAGCGGGAGGTCCCTGGGGGAGCAGTACTTC
CASSLVSGRSLGEQYF
>.|TRBJ1-5|TRBV30|.
TGTGCCTGGAGTACCGGTCAGGAATTCTCCCAGCCCCAGCATTTT
CAWSTGQEFSQPQHF
>.|TRBJ2-7|TRBV7-6|.
TGTGCCAGCAGCTTAGAGGCGGCGGGCCACTCCTACGAGCAGTACTTC
CASSLEAAGHSYEQYF
>few|TRBJ2-7|TRBV3-1/TRBV3-2|.
TGTGCCAGCAGCCAAGGTACCCTTAGGGGGAACTCCTACGAGCAGTACTTC
CASSQGTLRGNSYEQYF
>once|TRBJ1-2|TRBV2|TRBD1
TGTGCCAGCAGTGAAGCCGGACAGGGGGTTAACTATGGCTACACCTTC
CASSEAGQGVNYGYTF
>.|TRBJ2-1|TRBV6-5|TRBD2
TGTGCCAGCAGGCTAGCGGGAGTGGGAAATGAGCAGTTCTTC
CASRLAGVGNEQFF
>.|TRBJ2-3|TRBV9|TRBD2
TGTGCCAGCAGCCCGGGACTAGCGGGAGGGGTCGCAGATACGCAGTATTTT
CASSPGLAGGVADTQYF
>once|TRBJ2-1|TRBV5-1|TRBD2
TGCGCCAGCAGTTTCCGGGGCCAGCGGGGGGTATATGAGCAGTTCTTC
CASSFRGQRGVYEQFF